This TCR beta chain was identified during a study of blood T cell repertoires in COVID-19. CDR1 SGHDT and CDR2 YYEEEE come from the germline V gene. V was clipped by 2 bases and J by 2 bases, with 4 bases between them. The CDR3 totals 12 residues. In the source study's methods: Amplifying reference gene primers gave estimates of nucleated cell counts. Here immunoSEQ multiplex PCR was the method, and the copy in TCRdb shows in-frame clones only, minus some. The V and J calls and the clone size are those of that table, but D and trimming were determined from the DNA. This sample has roughly 99,000 clones; around 82% occur once, and the top ten carry roughly 4.4%.

V usage is TRBV5-6 and J usage is TRBJ2-5, with D unresolved. This clonotype originated in a human donor in a cohort sampled during active COVID-19. Sequenced material: peripheral blood. The CDR3 DNA reads TGTGCCAGCAGCTTTGCGCAAGAGACCCAGTACTTC. Translation: CASSFAQETQYF.